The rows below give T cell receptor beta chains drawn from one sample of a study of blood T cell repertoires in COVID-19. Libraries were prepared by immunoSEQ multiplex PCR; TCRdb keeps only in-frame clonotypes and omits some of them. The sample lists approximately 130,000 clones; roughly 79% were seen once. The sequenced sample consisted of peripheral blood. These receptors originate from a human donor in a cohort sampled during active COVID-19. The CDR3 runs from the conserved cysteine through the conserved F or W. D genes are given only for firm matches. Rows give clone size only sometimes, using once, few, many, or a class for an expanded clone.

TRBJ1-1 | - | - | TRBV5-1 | CASSGEGTEAFF | TGCGCCAGCAGCGGGGAGGGGACTGAAGCTTTCTTT
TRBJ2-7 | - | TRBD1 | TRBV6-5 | CASITTGYEQYF | TGTGCCAGCATTACGACAGGGTACGAGCAGTACTTC
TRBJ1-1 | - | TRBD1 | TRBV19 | CASRVTGTNTEAFF | TGTGCCAGTAGGGTGACAGGGACGAACACTGAAGCTTTCTTT
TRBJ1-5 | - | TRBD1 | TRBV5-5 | CASGGTGNQPQHF | TGTGCCAGTGGCGGGACAGGGAACCAGCCCCAGCATTTT
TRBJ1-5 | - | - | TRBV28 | CASSQSERYSNQPQHF | TGTGCCAGCAGCCAATCGGAGAGGTATAGCAATCAGCCCCAGCATTTT
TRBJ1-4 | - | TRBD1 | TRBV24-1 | CATSDIRQGASNEKLFF | TGTGCCACCAGTGATATTCGACAGGGGGCTTCTAATGAAAAACTGTTTTTT
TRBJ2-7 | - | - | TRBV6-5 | CAAGTASYEQYF | TGTGCCGCGGGGACAGCTTCTTACGAGCAGTACTTC
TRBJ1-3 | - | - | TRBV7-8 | CASSLVPQHSGNTIYF | TGTGCCAGCAGCTTAGTACCTCAACACTCTGGAAACACCATATATTTT
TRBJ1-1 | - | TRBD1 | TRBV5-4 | CASSGGQGIEAFF | TGTGCCAGCAGCGGCGGACAGGGGATAGAAGCTTTCTTT
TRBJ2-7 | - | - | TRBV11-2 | CASRPAGYEQYF | TGTGCCAGCAGACCCGCCGGCTACGAGCAGTACTTC
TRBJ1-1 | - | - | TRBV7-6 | CASSLAIVGRANTEAFF | TGTGCCAGCAGCTTAGCGATTGTGGGCAGGGCGAACACTGAAGCTTTCTTT
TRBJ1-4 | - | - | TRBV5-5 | CASSAGTWNEKLFF | TGTGCCAGCAGCGCCGGGACATGGAACGAAAAACTGTTTTTT
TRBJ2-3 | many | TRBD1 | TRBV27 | CASSDRAPATDTQYF | TGTGCCAGCTCCGACAGGGCTCCCGCCACAGATACGCAGTATTTT
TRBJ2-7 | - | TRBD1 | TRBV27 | CASSSLTGGYEQYF | TGTGCCAGCAGTTCGCTGACAGGGGGGTACGAGCAGTACTTC
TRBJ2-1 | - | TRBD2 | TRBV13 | CASSSNPGTGFLAGGDEQFF | TGTGCCAGCAGCTCAAACCCGGGGACAGGGTTCCTAGCGGGGGGAGATGAGCAGTTCTTC
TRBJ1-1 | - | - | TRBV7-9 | CASSLNGNTEAFF | TGTGCCAGCAGCTTAAACGGGAACACTGAAGCTTTCTTT
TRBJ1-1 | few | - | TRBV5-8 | CASSQIPNTEAFF | TGTGCCAGCAGCCAAATCCCGAACACTGAAGCTTTCTTT